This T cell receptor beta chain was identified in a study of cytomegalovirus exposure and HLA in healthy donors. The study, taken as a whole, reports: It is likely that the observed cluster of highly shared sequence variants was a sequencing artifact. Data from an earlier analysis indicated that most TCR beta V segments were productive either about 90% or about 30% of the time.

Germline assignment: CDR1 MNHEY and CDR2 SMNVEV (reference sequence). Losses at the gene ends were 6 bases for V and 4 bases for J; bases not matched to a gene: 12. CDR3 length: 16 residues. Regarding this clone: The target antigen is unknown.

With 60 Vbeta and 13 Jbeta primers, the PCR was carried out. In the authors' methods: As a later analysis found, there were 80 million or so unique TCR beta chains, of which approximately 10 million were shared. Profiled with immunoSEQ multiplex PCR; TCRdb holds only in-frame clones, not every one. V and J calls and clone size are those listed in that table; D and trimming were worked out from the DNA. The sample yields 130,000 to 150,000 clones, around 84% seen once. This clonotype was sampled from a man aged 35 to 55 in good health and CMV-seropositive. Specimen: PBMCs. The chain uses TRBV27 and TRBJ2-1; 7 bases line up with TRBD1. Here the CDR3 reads CASSTPGTEIYNEQFF. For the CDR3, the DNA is TGTGCCAGCAGCACCCCCGGGACAGAGATATACAATGAGCAGTTCTTC.